These 9 T cell receptor beta chains came from one sample sequenced in a study of technical replicates of blood from a handful of donors. Clones were read by immunoSEQ multiplex PCR, and TCRdb kept only the in-frame ones, dropping some. The sample consists of roughly 70,000 clones, about 91% of them appearing once. The sample comprised T cells isolated from PBMCs. The receptors come from a human donor in good health.

V usage is TRBV7-2 and J usage is TRBJ2-7; 7 bases line up with TRBD1. Trimming at V came to 4 bases and at J to 2 bases, leaving 11 bases not matched to a gene. CDR1 SGHTA and CDR2 FQGNSA come from the germline V gene. CDR3 length equals 16 residues. The CDR3 is CASSYTPGQAAYEQYF. DNA of the CDR3: TGTGCCAGCAGCTATACCCCCGGACAGGCGGCCTACGAGCAGTACTTC.

The chain joins TRBV7-2 to TRBJ2-7, with 8 bases matching TRBD2. The V gene's germline CDR1 is SGHTA and CDR2 FQGNSA. This CDR3 spans 15 amino acids. With 1 base clipped from V and 3 bases from J, the junction kept 5 bases outside the gene matches. The CDR3 region has the DNA TGTGCCAGCAGCTTAGATACGAGCGGGAGCTACGAGCAGTACTTC. Its protein product is CASSLDTSGSYEQYF.

The CDR3 reads CASMGQSSYEQYF. As DNA, the CDR3 is TGTGCCAGCATGGGACAAAGCTCCTACGAGCAGTACTTC. The rearrangement uses TRBV28 and TRBJ2-7; possibly TRBD1 for D (6 bases). From germline, CDR1 is MDHEN and CDR2 SYDVKM. Trimming took 7 bases from V and 0 from J, leaving 10 bases between them. This CDR3 spans 13 amino acids.

The genes are TRBV4-2 and TRBJ1-1; D remains ambiguous. Germline CDR1 and CDR2: LGHNA and YNFKEQ. This CDR3 spans 13 amino acids. The V end lost 0 bases, the J end lost 4 bases, and 6 bases lay between the germline ends. The chain's CDR3 is CASSQEVGTEAFF. CDR3 DNA: TGTGCCAGCAGCCAAGAAGTCGGCACTGAAGCTTTCTTT.

The chain recombines TRBV7-6 with TRBJ1-3; TRBD1 matches 9 bases. V shed 1 base, J shed 2 bases, and the junction held 3 bases outside the gene matches. CDR3 length: 16 amino acids. Germline-derived CDR1 and CDR2 are SGHVS and FNYEAQ. The CDR3 DNA reads as TGTGCCAGCAGCTTAGAGGGACAGGGAACTGGAAACACCATATATTTT. Amino acids: CASSLEGQGTGNTIYF.

The CDR3 protein is CASSRGQGKTEAFF. CDR3 bases: TGTGCCAGCAGCCGGGGACAGGGTAAGACTGAAGCTTTCTTT. The rearrangement uses TRBV7-6 and TRBJ1-1; 9 positions match TRBD1. Germline values: CDR1 SGHVS, CDR2 FNYEAQ. CDR3 length: 14 amino acids. Trimming cost V 5 bases and J 5 bases; bases outside gene matches: 6. Drawing the rest from reference TRBV7-6 and TRBJ1-1, the complete variable domain is GAGVSQSPRYKVTKRGQDVALRCDPISGHVSLYWYRQALGQGPEFLTYFNYEAQQDKSGLPNDRFSAERPEGSISTLTIQRTEQRDSAMYRCASSRGQGKTEAFFGQGTRLTVV.

This chain links TRBV6-1 with TRBJ1-2; D may be TRBD1 (5 bases). The CDR3 is 15 residues long. Germline values: CDR1 MNHNS, CDR2 SASEGT. The V end was cut by 0 bases, the J end by 2 bases, with 10 bases between. The CDR3 nucleotides are TGTGCCAGCAGTGAAGCTGGGGCCGTAAACTATGGCTACACCTTC. Its protein is CASSEAGAVNYGYTF.

A single count supports this clone. This chain joins TRBV29-1 and TRBJ2-1; no clear D. This CDR3 has 12 amino acids. CDR1 and CDR2 from the germline V gene are SQVTM and ANQGSEA. V gave up 1 base and J gave up 5 bases, with 6 bases separating them. The CDR3 protein is CSVEAVNNEQFF. The CDR3 coding sequence is TGCAGCGTTGAAGCGGTGAACAATGAGCAGTTCTTC.

The gene calls are TRBV6-5 and TRBJ2-7; 10 bases agree with TRBD1. The CDR3 totals 14 residues. The V segment lost 4 bases and the J segment 2 bases; nucleotides outside the gene matches: 2. CDR1 and CDR2 from the germline V gene are MNHEY and SVGAGI. The DNA of the CDR3 is TGTGCCAGCAGTTGGGACAGGGGCGCCTACGAGCAGTACTTC. Protein: CASSWDRGAYEQYF.